This T cell receptor (beta chain) was sequenced for a study of CD8 T cells in ankylosing spondylitis. TCRdb re-analysed the 5' RACE reads in MiXCR, keeping a single row per CDR3 protein. The table has 200,000 to 250,000 distinct CDR3 sequences, around 7.9% seen once. To note about this clonotype: The antigen remains undetermined.

Whole-study findings and limits: Some motif variants had been reported before (in reactive arthritis synovial fluid and blood). Blood of patients with ankylosing spondylitis appeared to be characterized by a TCR beta motif of seven or eight highly homologous variants.

Germline CDR1 SEHNR, CDR2 FQNEAQ (reference sequence). V was clipped by 5 bases and J by 5 bases, with 12 bases between them. There are 13 residues in the CDR3. The rearrangement joins TRBV7-9 to TRBJ1-2, with TRBD1 as a possible D gene (6 bases). Sequencing was carried out using blood, either unsorted or a sorted T cell fraction (not recorded which). The receptor's source is a male donor with ankylosing spondylitis. The CDR3 here is CASSLGQRYGYTF. The CDR3, as DNA: TGTGCCAGCAGCCTTGGACAGCGGTATGGCTACACCTTC.